Each of the 8 T cell receptor beta chains below was sequenced from the same sample in a study of technical replicates of blood from several donors (TCRdb year 2017). Receptor amplification or capture employed the immunoSEQ multiplex PCR assay. Here the immuneACCESS table is served through TCRdb, limited to in-frame sequences with V and J called. Missing clones are a known gap in these copies; in checked studies unresolved V genes cover under half, and the rest lacks a known reason. The sample records 76,000 or so clones, 75% to 95% of which are singletons. Around 0.26% of the sample is taken by the ten largest. The sequenced sample was T cells isolated from PBMCs. The receptors originated from a human donor in good health.

This clone was detected once. The genes are TRBV11-2 and TRBJ2-1; 8 bases are a match to TRBD2. The germline V gene encodes CDR1 SGHAT and CDR2 FQNNGV. V was pared by 6 bases and J by 7 bases, with 20 bases of the junction left unmatched. The CDR3 has 18 amino acids. In nucleotides, the CDR3 is TGTGCCAGCAGTTCTTCTCCCTGGGGGGCTAGCGGGCGGAATGAGCAGTTCTTC. Its protein is CASSSSPWGASGRNEQFF.

The chain joins TRBV11-3 to TRBJ2-1; 8 bases align to TRBD2. Germline lookup yields CDR1 SGHNT and CDR2 YENEEA. After removal of 5 bases from V and 10 bases from J, the junction contained 13 bases not matched to a gene. This CDR3 contains 15 residues. The DNA for the CDR3 is TGTGCCAGCAGCCCCGGGACTAGTCTTCATCGGGAGCAGTTCTTC. Translated, it gives CASSPGTSLHREQFF.

J is TRBJ2-3 and V is TRBV11-2, with 8 bases fitting TRBD2. This CDR3 spans 16 amino acids. V shed 5 bases and J 1 base; nucleotides not matched to a gene: 8. Germline-derived CDR1 and CDR2 are SGHAT and FQNNGV. CDR3 nucleotides: TGTGCCAGCAGCCTTTCAGAACTAGCGGGCACAGATACGCAGTATTTT. Translating gives CASSLSELAGTDTQYF.

The rearrangement joins TRBV10-1 to TRBJ2-1, with a possible D match to TRBD1 (6 bases). The V gene lost 2 bases and the J gene lost 10 bases, with 12 bases spanning the gap. CDR3 length: 13 residues. CDR1 and CDR2 (germline): WNHNN, SYGVQD (reference sequence). The CDR3 bases are TGCGCCAGCAGTGAGACTTCAGGGACAGAGCAGTTCTTC. This codes for CASSETSGTEQFF.

V and J are TRBV27 and TRBJ1-1; D is possibly TRBD1 (6 bases). The length of the CDR3 is 17 residues. Germline V CDR1 and CDR2: MNHEY, SMNVEV (reference sequence). The V end was cut by 3 bases, the J end by 1 base, with 18 bases between. The CDR3 loop is CASSFRHGRGRNTEAFF. The CDR3 DNA sequence: TGTGCCAGCAGTTTCCGCCATGGAAGGGGGAGGAACACTGAAGCTTTCTTT.

V is TRBV29-1 and J is TRBJ1-1; 7 bases map to TRBD1. J was trimmed by 8 bases and V by 7 bases; bases with no gene match: 13. This CDR3 has 13 residues. Germline-derived CDR1 and CDR2 are SQVTM and ANQGSEA. CDR3: CSAEGGQQTEAFF. The CDR3 region has the DNA TGCAGCGCCGAAGGGGGACAGCAGACGGAAGCTTTCTTT. Supplemented by reference TRBV29-1 and TRBJ1-1, the full variable domain reads SAVISQKPSRDICQRGTSLTIQCQVDSQVTMMFWYRQQPGQSLTLIATANQGSEATYESGFVIDKFPISRPNLTFSTLTVSNMSPEDSSIYLCSAEGGQQTEAFFGQGTRLTVV.

The chain is built from TRBV27 and TRBJ2-5, with no clear D. Trimming took off 5 bases at V and 5 bases at J, with 15 bases between the two ends. Germline V gene data show CDR1 as MNHEY and CDR2 as SMNVEV (reference sequence). The CDR3 totals 14 residues. CDR3 coding DNA: TGTGCCAGCAGTCCGAGTTCTCCCTGGGAGACCCAGTACTTC. Encoded protein: CASSPSSPWETQYF.

This clone has just one count. The rearrangement joins TRBV4-1 to TRBJ2-4; 7 bases line up with TRBD1. The CDR3 is made up of 16 amino acids. Germline values: CDR1 MGHRA, CDR2 YSYEKL. V lost 3 bases to trimming and J lost 0 bases; unmatched junction nucleotides: 5. The CDR3 DNA follows: TGCGCCAGCAGCCATAGGACAGGCCTAGCCAAAAACATTCAGTACTTC. Amino acid sequence: CASSHRTGLAKNIQYF.